This TCR beta chain was retrieved from a study of blood T cells in healthy people across ages. Study overall: Template switching retrieved approximately one barcoded beta molecule for each two T cells.

Study outcomes and limitations: TCR beta diversity per million T cells fell roughly linearly with age.

This clonotype was seen only a few times. Its antigen is unknown. Isolating PBMCs gave at least 6 million of these cells per sample. Next came a second PCR, run for about 7 to 12 cycles, which used a sample-barcoded 5' primer along with a J-beta primer mix. Unique molecular identifiers of 12 random nucleotides labeled each cDNA. TCRdb processed the 5' RACE reads anew with MiXCR; each CDR3 protein has one entry. The table records about 720,000 distinct CDR3 sequences, 20% to 25% of them present only once. Looked up from germline, CDR1 is SGHRS and CDR2 is YFSETQ. V was shortened by 4 bases and J by 0 bases, with 13 bases between the two germline ends. The CDR3 contains 15 residues.

The sequence came from a man in his 70s in good health. V gene TRBV5-1 combines with J gene TRBJ1-2; D may be TRBD1 (5 bases). Sequenced material: blood. CDR3 nucleotide sequence: TGCGCCAGCAGCCTCTCGACAGAAACTAACTATGGCTACACCTTC. This sequence encodes CASSLSTETNYGYTF.